Listed here are 29 T cell receptor beta chains from one sample, sequenced in a study of control samples from healthy donors and cancer patients. Clones were sequenced by immunoSEQ multiplex PCR, and TCRdb holds only the in-frame ones, with some missing. This sample yields tens of thousands of clones, of which about nine tenths are seen a single time; about 15% belongs to the top ten. Sequenced material: blood. These receptors were taken from a woman aged 70-85 years in good health.

This chain connects TRBV28 to TRBJ1-1, with 8 positions matching TRBD1. V shed 5 bases, J shed 6 bases, and the junction held 8 bases outside the gene matches. Germline V gives CDR1 MDHEN, CDR2 SYDVKM. This CDR3 is 14 amino acids long. The chain's CDR3 is CASSPGQGAAEAFF. For the CDR3, the DNA is TGTGCCAGCAGTCCAGGACAGGGTGCCGCTGAAGCTTTCTTT.

The chain combines TRBV7-6 with TRBJ1-1; 7 nucleotides line up with TRBD1. This CDR3 spans 15 amino acids. The J segment lost 1 base and the V segment lost 2 bases, leaving 4 bases of the junction unmatched. The germline V gene encodes CDR1 SGHVS and CDR2 FNYEAQ. The DNA for the CDR3 is TGTGCCAGCAGCTTAATGGCAGGGGGGAACACTGAAGCTTTCTTT. This translates into CASSLMAGGNTEAFF. The complete variable domain, with remaining parts taken from reference TRBV7-6 and TRBJ1-1, reads GAGVSQSPRYKVTKRGQDVALRCDPISGHVSLYWYRQALGQGPEFLTYFNYEAQQDKSGLPNDRFSAERPEGSISTLTIQRTEQRDSAMYRCASSLMAGGNTEAFFGQGTRLTVV.

The chain carries TRBV30 and TRBJ2-3; 10 bases are a match to TRBD2. V was clipped by 2 bases and J by 1 base; unmatched bases: 3. Germline loops: CDR1 GTSNPN, CDR2 SVGIG (reference sequence). The CDR3 contains 15 residues. CDR3 in DNA: TGTGCCTGGAGTCTAGGGACTAGCGGCACAGATACGCAGTATTTT. Amino acids: CAWSLGTSGTDTQYF. The full variable domain, rest sourced from reference TRBV30 and TRBJ2-3, is SQTIHQWPATLVQPVGSPLSLECTVEGTSNPNLYWYRQAAGRGLQLLFYSVGIGQISSEVPQNLSASRPQDRQFILSSKKLLLSDSGFYLCAWSLGTSGTDTQYFGPGTRLTVL.

As DNA, the CDR3 is TGTGCCAGCAGCTTACAGGGTTACGAGCAGTACTTC. Amino acid sequence: CASSLQGYEQYF. The chain has TRBV7-9 and TRBJ2-7, with D maybe TRBD1 (5 bases). The CDR3 covers 12 residues. V lost 2 bases to trimming and J lost 4 bases, with 6 bases between them. The germline CDR1 and CDR2 sequences are SEHNR and FQNEAQ (reference sequence).

The rearrangement uses TRBV5-1 and TRBJ2-3; D is undetermined. V was cut by 0 bases and J by 2 bases, with 10 bases left in between. The germline gives CDR1 SGHRS, CDR2 YFSETQ. The CDR3 is 15 amino acids. CDR3: CASSLDNLSTDTQYF. The CDR3 region has the DNA TGCGCCAGCAGCTTGGACAATCTCTCCACAGATACGCAGTATTTT. Together with reference TRBV5-1 and TRBJ2-3, the CDR3 gives the full variable domain: KAGVTQTPRYLIKTRGQQVTLSCSPISGHRSVSWYQQTPGQGLQFLFEYFSETQRNKGNFPGRFSGRQFSNSRSEMNVSTLELGDSALYLCASSLDNLSTDTQYFGPGTRLTVL.

This sequence joins TRBV18 and TRBJ2-1; weak D call: TRBD1 (6 bases). CDR3 length: 12 amino acids. Germline V gives CDR1 KGHSH, CDR2 LQKENI. The germline V and J ends were trimmed by 2 bases and 10 bases, with 9 bases remaining between them. The CDR3: CASSPGGREQFF. CDR3 DNA sequence: TGTGCCAGCTCACCAGGGGGCAGGGAGCAGTTCTTC.

The chain combines TRBV2 with TRBJ1-5, with D possibly TRBD1 on 5 matching bases. Trimming shortened V by 8 bases and J by 1 base, and 9 bases separated the two germline ends. The CDR3 is 13 residues long. CDR1 SNHLY and CDR2 FYNNEI come from the germline V gene. The CDR3, as DNA: TGTGCCAGCCGGGACGTAAGCAATCAGCCCCAGCATTTT. The encoded protein is CASRDVSNQPQHF.

The chain combines TRBV7-2 with TRBJ1-1, with D hard to call. Trimming removed 3 bases at V and 4 bases at J, with 9 bases between. Germline assignment: CDR1 SGHTA and CDR2 FQGNSA. The length of the CDR3 is 13 residues. The CDR3 DNA is TGTGCCAGCAGCTTGAGGGCCGGCACTGAAGCTTTCTTT. Residues: CASSLRAGTEAFF. The whole variable domain, filled in from reference TRBV7-2 and TRBJ1-1, reads GAGVSQSPSNKVTEKGKDVELRCDPISGHTALYWYRQSLGQGLEFLIYFQGNSAPDKSGLPSDRFSAERTGGSVSTLTIQRTQQEDSAVYLCASSLRAGTEAFFGQGTRLTVV.

Regarding this clone: Other nucleotide sequences from this sample produce the same CDR3. This chain joins TRBV5-6 and TRBJ1-6, with unresolved D. This CDR3 is built from 14 residues. CDR1 is SGHDT, CDR2 YYEEEE, per germline. V was clipped by 0 bases and J by 3 bases, with 4 bases between them. CDR3 region: CASSLAGYNSPLHF. The CDR3 bases are TGTGCCAGCAGCTTGGCGGGCTATAATTCACCCCTCCACTTT.

The rearrangement links TRBV15 to TRBJ2-5, with D possibly matching TRBD1 (7 bases). CDR1 is LNHNV and CDR2 is YYDKDF in the germline V gene (reference sequence). Trimming left V 6 bases short and J 5 bases short, with 13 bases between. The CDR3 spans 13 residues. The CDR3 DNA follows: TGTGCCACCAGTCAGGGGGGAAGGGAGACCCAGTACTTC. Translating gives CATSQGGRETQYF.

This rearrangement joins TRBV5-1 to TRBJ2-5, with D possibly being TRBD1 or TRBD2 (5 bases each). V was trimmed by 2 bases and J by 1 base, leaving 15 bases between them. The CDR3 contains 16 residues. Germline CDR1 is SGHRS and CDR2 is YFSETQ. The CDR3 sequence: CASSFGRRDGQETQYF. The CDR3 DNA reads as TGCGCCAGCAGCTTTGGGCGTCGGGACGGCCAAGAGACCCAGTACTTC.

The genes are TRBV19 and TRBJ1-1; unclear D gene. Germline V CDR1 and CDR2: LNHDA, SQIVND (reference sequence). Trimming stripped 7 bases from V and 5 bases from J, with 17 bases between. The CDR3 has 14 residues. In nucleotides, the CDR3 is TGTGCCAGTAAGAGGGTCTCGGGTGGGACTGAAGCTTTCTTT. As protein: CASKRVSGGTEAFF.

This chain uses TRBV9 with TRBJ1-3; D is possibly TRBD1 (5 bases). With 0 bases removed from V and 4 bases from J, the gap between germline ends came to 11 bases. This CDR3 comprises 15 residues. Germline V gives CDR1 SGDLS, CDR2 YYNGEE. Here the CDR3 reads CASSVETGYGNTIYF. In DNA form, the CDR3 reads TGTGCCAGCAGCGTAGAAACAGGCTACGGAAACACCATATATTTT.

The V gene is TRBV6-2 or TRBV6-3, the J gene TRBJ1-5; TRBD1 is a possible D gene (5 bases). The V end was cut by 3 bases, the J end by 4 bases, with 10 bases between. The CDR3 is made up of 14 amino acids. Germline V gene data show CDR1 as MNHEY and CDR2 as SVGEGT. The CDR3 loop reads CASSYPGTNQPQHF. CDR3 bases: TGTGCCAGCAGTTATCCGGGGACGAATCAGCCCCAGCATTTT.

The chain joins TRBV6-5 to TRBJ2-7, with unresolved D. V gave up 7 bases and J gave up 4 bases, with 8 bases separating them. CDR1 and CDR2 (germline): MNHEY, SVGAGI. The CDR3 consists of 11 residues. CDR3 in DNA: TGTGCCAGCACCCAGAGATACGAGCAGTACTTC. It encodes CASTQRYEQYF.

This clone was observed once. This chain links TRBV5-4 with TRBJ2-5; TRBD2 matches 11 bases. V shed 4 bases and J 5 bases; nucleotides not matched to a gene: 13. The CDR3 runs 17 residues. Germline CDR1 is SGHNT and CDR2 is YYREEE (reference sequence). The CDR3, as DNA: TGTGCCAGCAGCCTTAGCGGGAGGGCCTTGAGTAGGGAGACCCAGTACTTC. Amino acid sequence: CASSLSGRALSRETQYF. Based on the CDR3 plus reference TRBV5-4 and TRBJ2-5, the full variable domain is ETGVTQSPTHLIKTRGQQVTLRCSSQSGHNTVSWYQQALGQGPQFIFQYYREEENGRGNFPPRFSGLQFPNYSSELNVNALELDDSALYLCASSLSGRALSRETQYFGPGTRLLVL.

The chain uses TRBV19 and TRBJ2-1; D unresolved. Between the trimmed V and J ends, which lost 1 base and 7 bases, there was a span of 8 bases. This CDR3 region has 13 residues. Germline V gene lookup returns CDR1 LNHDA and CDR2 SQIVND (reference sequence). CDR3 residues: CASSIGLGNEQFF. CDR3 coding DNA: TGTGCCAGTAGTATAGGATTGGGGAATGAGCAGTTCTTC.

This rearrangement joins TRBV6-5 to TRBJ1-1; no reliable D call. Per germline, CDR1 MNHEY and CDR2 SVGAGI. With 7 bases removed from V and 5 bases from J, the gap between germline ends came to 14 bases. CDR3 length: 13 residues. The CDR3: CASTAEGPTEAFF. CDR3 DNA: TGTGCCAGCACTGCCGAAGGCCCAACTGAAGCTTTCTTT.

This chain connects TRBV7-8 to TRBJ1-5; D is ambiguous. The V gene's germline CDR1 is SGHVS and CDR2 FQNEAQ. This CDR3 is built from 16 residues. V was shortened by 0 bases and J by 3 bases, with 12 bases between the two germline ends. The CDR3 sequence: CASSLAGQLSNQPQHF. CDR3 coding DNA: TGTGCCAGCAGCTTAGCCGGGCAGCTCTCCAATCAGCCCCAGCATTTT.

The chain employs TRBV5-4 and TRBJ2-7; D is tentatively TRBD1 or TRBD2 (6 bases each). The CDR3 totals 15 residues. Germline V gene data show CDR1 as SGHNT and CDR2 as YYREEE (reference sequence). V was trimmed by 0 bases and J by 7 bases, leaving 17 bases between them. This chain's CDR3 is CASSLVGGLAREQYF. The DNA for the CDR3 is TGTGCCAGCAGCTTGGTGGGGGGCCTTGCACGGGAGCAGTACTTC.

V usage is TRBV3-1 (or the pseudogene TRBV3-2) and J usage is TRBJ1-1; D gene ambiguous. Germline V gene data show CDR1 as LGHDT and CDR2 as YNNKEL (reference sequence). The V gene lost 8 bases and the J gene lost 0 bases, with 10 bases spanning the gap. The CDR3 consists of 13 residues. Written as DNA, the CDR3 is TGTGCCAGCCAGGCCTCAGTGAACACTGAAGCTTTCTTT. Translating it yields CASQASVNTEAFF.

The chain is built from TRBV5-4 and TRBJ1-1, with D hard to call. CDR1 and CDR2 from the germline V gene are SGHNT and YYREEE (reference sequence). V gave up 1 base and J gave up 1 base, with 8 bases separating them. This CDR3 contains 14 residues. The CDR3 bases are TGTGCCAGCAGCTTGAAGGCTCCGAACACTGAAGCTTTCTTT. Amino acid sequence: CASSLKAPNTEAFF.

V and J are TRBV7-9 and TRBJ1-3; no reliable D call. V lost 4 bases to trimming and J lost 6 bases, with 13 bases between them. The CDR3 sequence is 14 residues long. Germline V gene lookup returns CDR1 SEHNR and CDR2 FQNEAQ (reference sequence). CDR3 loop: CASSSLALQNTIYF. CDR3 sequence (DNA): TGTGCCAGCAGCTCATTGGCCCTGCAAAACACCATATATTTT.

The chain couples TRBV3-1 (or the pseudogene TRBV3-2) to TRBJ2-7, with 16 bases aligning to TRBD2. There are 19 residues in the CDR3. After removal of 6 bases from V and 6 bases from J, the junction contained 17 bases not matched to a gene. The V gene's germline CDR1 is LGHDT and CDR2 YNNKEL (reference sequence). The CDR3 nucleotides are TGTGCCAGCAGATCCAACCCGAGGGGACTAGCGGGAGGGAGGCGCGAGCAGTACTTC. Translating gives CASRSNPRGLAGGRREQYF.

The rearrangement uses TRBV6-1 and TRBJ2-1, with D maybe TRBD2 (6 bases). In germline, CDR1 is MNHNS, CDR2 SASEGT. The V gene lost 3 bases and the J gene lost 12 bases, with 18 bases spanning the gap. The length of the CDR3 is 14 residues. The CDR3 sequence: CASSETRGGDGQFF. As DNA, the CDR3 is TGTGCCAGCAGTGAGACTAGGGGTGGCGATGGGCAGTTCTTC.

The V call is TRBV19, the J call TRBJ2-2, with D perhaps TRBD2 (6 bases). Between the trimmed V and J ends, which lost 3 bases and 6 bases, there was a span of 14 bases. The CDR3 sequence is 15 residues long. CDR1 LNHDA and CDR2 SQIVND come from the germline V gene (reference sequence). The CDR3 here is CASSIGGSRAGELFF. Written as DNA, the CDR3 is TGTGCCAGTAGTATTGGAGGGAGTAGGGCCGGGGAGCTGTTTTTT.

The V call is TRBV5-8, the J call TRBJ2-4; D may be TRBD2 (5 bases). The V end was cut by 5 bases, the J end by 1 base, with 13 bases between. CDR1 and CDR2 (germline): SGHTS, YDEGEE. The CDR3 spans 15 residues. CDR3 sequence: CASSTGSLAKNIQYF. The CDR3 DNA follows: TGTGCCAGCAGTACGGGGAGCCTGGCCAAAAACATTCAGTACTTC.

The J gene is TRBJ1-1, the V gene TRBV6-5; 8 bases match TRBD1. This CDR3 contains 15 residues. The ends lost 5 bases at V and 4 bases at J; junction bases unmatched: 9. CDR1 is MNHEY and CDR2 is SVGAGI in the germline V gene. The CDR3 DNA reads as TGTGCCAGCAGTCCCTCGGACAGGGATATCACTGAAGCTTTCTTT. The encoded protein is CASSPSDRDITEAFF.

The rearrangement uses TRBV5-6 and TRBJ2-1; 9 bases are shared with TRBD1. This CDR3 has 16 amino acids. Germline V lookup: CDR1 SGHDT, CDR2 YYEEEE. With 3 bases clipped from V and 4 bases from J, the junction kept 8 bases outside the gene matches. The chain's CDR3 is CASSYRTGTGYNEQFF. In DNA, the CDR3 is TGTGCCAGCAGCTACCGGACCGGGACAGGGTACAATGAGCAGTTCTTC.